This entry describes one TCR beta chain. Within the sample, other DNA sequences also encode this same CDR3. Repertoires were generated with immunoSEQ multiplex PCR, while TCRdb's copy carries only in-frame clones and drops some. Of approximately 1.4 million clones detected, approximately 98% appear once; the ten largest clones hold roughly 0.45%. The sample originates from a study of shared clonotypes between healthy human individuals. J gave up 3 bases and V 6 bases, and 4 bases lay outside the gene matches. The length of the CDR3 is 13 residues. From germline, CDR1 is MNHEY and CDR2 SVGAGI. Sample: naive CD4+ T cells sorted from blood. As for subset: CD45RA+ positively selected. The sequence was obtained from a man aged 25-45 years in good health. V usage is TRBV6-5 and J usage is TRBJ2-7; 8 bases are shared with TRBD1. The CDR3 spells CASRGTGFYEQYF. The CDR3 nucleotides are TGTGCCAGCAGAGGGACAGGATTCTACGAGCAGTACTTC.